This entry describes one T cell receptor (beta chain). The data originate from a study of blood T cell repertoires in COVID-19. As for the study in general: COVID-19 samples collected from the United States, Italy and Spain covered acute and convalescent phases. The cDNA or gDNA used as material had been derived from T cells, B-cell-depleted T cells, or PBMCs.

Original analysis: For nucleated cells, counts were estimated from reference gene primer amplification. Only in-frame clones appear in the TCRdb table, and some are missing; sequencing was by immunoSEQ multiplex PCR. That table gives V, J and clone size, and the DNA gave D and trimming. Here the sample spans 200,000 to 250,000 clones, around nine tenths being singletons. The germline V and J ends were trimmed by 5 bases and 0 bases, with 8 bases remaining between them. CDR1 LNHDA and CDR2 SQIVND come from the germline V gene (reference sequence). CDR3 size: 14 residues. The rearrangement links TRBV19 to TRBJ1-3; D unclear. This receptor was identified in a woman between 70 and 85 years old with active or convalescent COVID-19. The material sequenced was peripheral blood. DNA for the CDR3: TGTGCCAGTAGTTTCAGGATCTCTGGAAACACCATATATTTT. Its translation is CASSFRISGNTIYF.